This T cell receptor (beta chain) derives from a study of spatial heterogeneity in lung cancer. Study as a whole: Sequenced follow-up PBMC samples came a median of about 2 years after resection, where available. Broader study findings: Resection saw ubiquitous expanded tumor TCRs appear in blood more than follow-up did.

After removal of 5 bases from V and 3 bases from J, the junction contained 7 bases not matched to a gene. Germline assignment: CDR1 SGHTA and CDR2 FQGTGA. The CDR3 covers 15 residues. This clonotype was seen only a few times. Its antigen is undetermined. Individually, TCR cDNA molecules were each labelled with a unique molecular identifier. TCRdb called the 5' RACE reads again in MiXCR, with one record for every CDR3 protein. The sample holds more than 25,000 distinct CDR3 sequences, under 6.5% seen once. As to time point: blood at routine non-recurrence follow-up after resection. Frozen PBMC, nontumor lung or tumor provided whole RNA, which was sequenced unsorted.

The clonotype was recovered from a male donor with early-stage non-small cell lung cancer. This chain links TRBV7-3 with TRBJ2-1; 7 bases match TRBD1. The sample in question was PBMCs, obtained at follow-up. CDR3 in amino acids: CASSLDRDHYNEQFF. The CDR3 DNA reads as TGTGCCAGCAGCCTAGACAGGGATCACTACAATGAGCAGTTCTTC.